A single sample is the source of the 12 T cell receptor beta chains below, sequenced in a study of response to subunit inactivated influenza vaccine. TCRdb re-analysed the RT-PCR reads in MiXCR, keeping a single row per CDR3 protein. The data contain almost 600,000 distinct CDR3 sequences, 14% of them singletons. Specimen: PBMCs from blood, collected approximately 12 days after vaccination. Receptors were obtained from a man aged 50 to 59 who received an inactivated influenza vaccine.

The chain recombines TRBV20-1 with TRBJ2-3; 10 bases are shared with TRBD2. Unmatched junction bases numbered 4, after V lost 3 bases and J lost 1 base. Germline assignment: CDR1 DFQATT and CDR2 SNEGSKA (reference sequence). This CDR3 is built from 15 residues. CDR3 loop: CSASVSGRGTDTQYF. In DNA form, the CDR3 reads TGCAGTGCTAGCGTGAGCGGGAGGGGCACAGATACGCAGTATTTT.

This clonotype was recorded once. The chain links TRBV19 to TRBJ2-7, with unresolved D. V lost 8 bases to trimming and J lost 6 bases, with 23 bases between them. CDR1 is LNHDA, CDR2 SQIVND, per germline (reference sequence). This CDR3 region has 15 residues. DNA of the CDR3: TGTGCCAGTTCCGAAGTGGCGCTTTCTCGGCTCGAGCAGTACTTC. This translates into CASSEVALSRLEQYF.

DNA of the CDR3: TGCGCCAGCAGTGATGGGAACAGGGGTCTGTCATACGATACGCAGTATTTT. Amino acids: CASSDGNRGLSYDTQYF. The genes are TRBV10-1 and TRBJ2-3, with 7 bases lining up with TRBD1. The germline V gene has CDR1 WNHNN and CDR2 SYGVQD (reference sequence). V lost 3 bases, J lost 6 bases, and 15 bases stayed unmatched. The CDR3 covers 17 residues.

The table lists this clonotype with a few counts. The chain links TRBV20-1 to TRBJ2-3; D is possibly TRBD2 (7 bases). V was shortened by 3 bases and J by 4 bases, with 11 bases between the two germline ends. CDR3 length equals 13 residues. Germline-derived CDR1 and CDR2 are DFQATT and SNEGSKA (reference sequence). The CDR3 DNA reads TGCAGTGCTAGCGGGGGGCCCCCAGATACGCAGTATTTT. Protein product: CSASGGPPDTQYF.

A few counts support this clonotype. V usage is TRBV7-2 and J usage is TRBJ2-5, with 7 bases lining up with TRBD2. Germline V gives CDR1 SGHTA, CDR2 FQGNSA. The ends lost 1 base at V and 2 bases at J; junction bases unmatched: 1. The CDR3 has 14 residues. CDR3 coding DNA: TGTGCCAGCAGCTTAGGGGGACTACAAGAGACCCAGTACTTC. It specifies CASSLGGLQETQYF.

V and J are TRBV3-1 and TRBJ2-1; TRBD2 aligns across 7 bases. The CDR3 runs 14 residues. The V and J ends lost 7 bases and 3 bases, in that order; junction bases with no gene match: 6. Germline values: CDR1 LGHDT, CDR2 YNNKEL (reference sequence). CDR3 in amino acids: CASTGGPIYNEQFF. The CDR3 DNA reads TGTGCCAGCACGGGGGGACCCATCTACAATGAGCAGTTCTTC.

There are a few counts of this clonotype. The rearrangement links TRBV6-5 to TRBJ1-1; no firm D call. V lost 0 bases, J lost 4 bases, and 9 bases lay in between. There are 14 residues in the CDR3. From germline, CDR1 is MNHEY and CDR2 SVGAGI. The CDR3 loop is CASSYSSRGTEAFF. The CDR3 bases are TGTGCCAGCAGTTACTCGAGCAGAGGCACTGAAGCTTTCTTT.

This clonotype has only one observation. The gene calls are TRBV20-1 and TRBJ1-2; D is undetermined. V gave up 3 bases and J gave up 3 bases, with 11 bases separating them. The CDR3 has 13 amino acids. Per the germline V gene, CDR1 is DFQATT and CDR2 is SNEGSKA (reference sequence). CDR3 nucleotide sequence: TGCAGTGCTAGTTGGCCGGATCACTATGGCTACACCTTC. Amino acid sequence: CSASWPDHYGYTF.

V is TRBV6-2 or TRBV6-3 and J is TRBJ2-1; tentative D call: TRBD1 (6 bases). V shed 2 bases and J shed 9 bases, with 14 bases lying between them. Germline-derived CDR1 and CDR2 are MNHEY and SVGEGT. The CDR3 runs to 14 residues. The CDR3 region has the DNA TGTGCCAGCAGTTACAGGCAGGGGCTGGTTGAGCAGTTCTTC. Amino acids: CASSYRQGLVEQFF.

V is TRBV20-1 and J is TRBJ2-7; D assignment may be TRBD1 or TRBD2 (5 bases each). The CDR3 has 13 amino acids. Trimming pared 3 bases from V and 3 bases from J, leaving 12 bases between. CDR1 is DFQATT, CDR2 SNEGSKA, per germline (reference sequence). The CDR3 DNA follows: TGCAGTGCTAGGAGTGGGGGTAACTACGAGCAGTACTTC. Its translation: CSARSGGNYEQYF.

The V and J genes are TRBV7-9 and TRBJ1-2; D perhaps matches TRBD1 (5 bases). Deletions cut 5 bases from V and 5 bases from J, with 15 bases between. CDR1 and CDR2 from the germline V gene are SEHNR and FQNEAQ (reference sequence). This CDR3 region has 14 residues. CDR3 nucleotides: TGTGCCAGCAGCCCACCCTTTGGGGGGTATGGCTACACCTTC. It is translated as CASSPPFGGYGYTF.

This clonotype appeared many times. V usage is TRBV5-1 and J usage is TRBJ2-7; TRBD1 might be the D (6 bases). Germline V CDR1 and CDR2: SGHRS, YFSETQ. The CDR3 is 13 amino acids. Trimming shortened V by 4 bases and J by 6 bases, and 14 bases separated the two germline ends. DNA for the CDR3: TGCGCCAGCAGCCCCCGGACAGAAGGCGAGCAGTACTTC. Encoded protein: CASSPRTEGEQYF.